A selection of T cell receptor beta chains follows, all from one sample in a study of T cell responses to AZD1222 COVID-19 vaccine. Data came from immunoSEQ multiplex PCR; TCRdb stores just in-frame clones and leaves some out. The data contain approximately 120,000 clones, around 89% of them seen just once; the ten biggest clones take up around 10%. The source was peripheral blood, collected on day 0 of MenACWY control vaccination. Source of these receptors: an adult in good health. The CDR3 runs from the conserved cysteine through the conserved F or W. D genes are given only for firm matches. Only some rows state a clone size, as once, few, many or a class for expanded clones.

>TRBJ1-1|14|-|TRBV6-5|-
TGTGCCAGCAGTTACTCAGGACGGAACACTGAAGCTTTCTTT
CASSYSGRNTEAFF
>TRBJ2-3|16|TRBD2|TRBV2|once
TGTGCCAGCAGTGACGGTGCTAGCGGTTACACAGATACGCAGTATTTT
CASSDGASGYTDTQYF
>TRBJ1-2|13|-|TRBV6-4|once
TGTGCCAGCAGTGACTCAAAGGGCAGTGGCTACACCTTC
CASSDSKGSGYTF
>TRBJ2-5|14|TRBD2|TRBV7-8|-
TGTGCCAGCAGCGTGCGGGAGGGGGGGGAGACCCAGTACTTC
CASSVREGGETQYF
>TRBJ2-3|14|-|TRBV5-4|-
TGTGCCAGCAGCATAAGGACCGCGGCAGATACGCAGTATTTT
CASSIRTAADTQYF
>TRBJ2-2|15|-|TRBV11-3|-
TGTGCCAGCAGCGCACGGTTGGGGGACACCGGGGAGCTGTTTTTT
CASSARLGDTGELFF
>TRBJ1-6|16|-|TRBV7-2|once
TGTGCCAGCAGCTTAAATGATGGACGGGTGGGTTCACCCCTCCACTTT
CASSLNDGRVGSPLHF
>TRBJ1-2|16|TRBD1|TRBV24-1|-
TGTGCCACCAGTGATACGGGCAGGGGGCTGCTCGATGGCTACACCTTC
CATSDTGRGLLDGYTF
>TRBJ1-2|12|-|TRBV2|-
TGTGCCAGCAAGAACGAGGTTCGGGGCTACACCTTC
CASKNEVRGYTF
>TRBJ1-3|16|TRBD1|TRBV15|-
TGTGCCACCAGCAGAGATTCCCTGGACAGGGCGTACACCATATATTTT
CATSRDSLDRAYTIYF
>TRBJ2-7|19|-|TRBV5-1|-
TGCGCCAGCAGCTTGGGTCCAGGATCTGCGCTTATTCTGGGATCCGAGCAGTACTTC
CASSLGPGSALILGSEQYF
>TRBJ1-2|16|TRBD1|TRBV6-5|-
TGTGCCAGCAGTTACTCCGGACAGGGAACTAACTATGGCTACACCTTC
CASSYSGQGTNYGYTF
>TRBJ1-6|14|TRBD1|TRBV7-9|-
TGTGCCAGCGGTGCAGGGACAGCAAATTCACCCCTCCACTTT
CASGAGTANSPLHF
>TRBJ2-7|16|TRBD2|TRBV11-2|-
TGTGCCAGCAGCTTAAGACTAGCGGGGGAACTCTACGAGCAGTACTTC
CASSLRLAGELYEQYF
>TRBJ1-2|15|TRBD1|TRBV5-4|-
TGTGCCAGCAGCTCGGGACAGTGGACAGACTATGGCTACACCTTC
CASSSGQWTDYGYTF
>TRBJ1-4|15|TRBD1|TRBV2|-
TGTGCCAGCACCTTGCAGGGACAGGGGTATGAAAAACTGTTTTTT
CASTLQGQGYEKLFF
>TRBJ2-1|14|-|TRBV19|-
TGTGCCAGTAGTATAGGACGGGGCTACAATGAGCAGTTCTTC
CASSIGRGYNEQFF
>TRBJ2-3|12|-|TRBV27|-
TGTGCCAGCAGTCTCCTTGGGGATACGCAGTATTTT
CASSLLGDTQYF
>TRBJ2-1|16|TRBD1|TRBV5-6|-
TGTGCCAGCAGCTCCCCCCGGGACAGGGGGCTGAATGAGCAGTTCTTC
CASSSPRDRGLNEQFF
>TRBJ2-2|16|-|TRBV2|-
TGTGCCAGCAGTGCGGAGGCGGGGAGGAACACCGGGGAGCTGTTTTTT
CASSAEAGRNTGELFF
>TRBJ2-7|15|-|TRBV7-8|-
TGTGCCAGCAGCCCGTTTTCCGGACAAAACTACGAGCAGTACTTC
CASSPFSGQNYEQYF
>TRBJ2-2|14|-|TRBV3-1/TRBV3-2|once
TGTGCCAGCAGCCAAAGGGGTAACACCGGGGAGCTGTTTTTT
CASSQRGNTGELFF
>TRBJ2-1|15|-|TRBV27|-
TGTGCCAGCAGCTCCTCTGGCCTACCTTACAATGAGCAGTTCTTC
CASSSSGLPYNEQFF
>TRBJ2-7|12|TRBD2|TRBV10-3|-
TGTGCCTCAGGGACTAGCGGCTACGAGCAGTACTTC
CASGTSGYEQYF
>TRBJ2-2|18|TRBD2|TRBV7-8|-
TGTGCCAGCAGCATAAAGGGGTGGCTAGCGGGAGGCACCGGGGAGCTGTTTTTT
CASSIKGWLAGGTGELFF
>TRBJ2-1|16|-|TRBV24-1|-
TGTGCCACCAGTGAAGTTGCGGGCCTCTCCTACAATGAGCAGTTCTTC
CATSEVAGLSYNEQFF
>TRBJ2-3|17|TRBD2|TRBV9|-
TGTGCCAGCAGCGTAGCTGGTCCTCCTGGGAGGGTAGATACGCAGTATTTT
CASSVAGPPGRVDTQYF
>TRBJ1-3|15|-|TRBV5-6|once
TGTGCCAGCAGCTTGGGACCGGGGACGGGAAACACCATATATTTT
CASSLGPGTGNTIYF